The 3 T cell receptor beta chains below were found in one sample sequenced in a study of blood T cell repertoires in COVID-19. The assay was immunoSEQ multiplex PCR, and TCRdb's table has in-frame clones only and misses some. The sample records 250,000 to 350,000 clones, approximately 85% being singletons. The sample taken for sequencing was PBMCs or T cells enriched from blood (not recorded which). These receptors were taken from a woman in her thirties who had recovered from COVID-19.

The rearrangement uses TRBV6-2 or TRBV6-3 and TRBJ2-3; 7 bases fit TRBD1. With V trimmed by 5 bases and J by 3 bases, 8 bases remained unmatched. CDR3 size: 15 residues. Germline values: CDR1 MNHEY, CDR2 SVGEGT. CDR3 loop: CASSLYRGATDTQYF. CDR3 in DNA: TGTGCCAGCAGTCTATACAGGGGCGCAACAGATACGCAGTATTTT.

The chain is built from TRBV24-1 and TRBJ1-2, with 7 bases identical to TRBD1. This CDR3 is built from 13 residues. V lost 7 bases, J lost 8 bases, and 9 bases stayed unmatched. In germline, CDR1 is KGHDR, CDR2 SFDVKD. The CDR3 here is CATSPQGPGGYTF. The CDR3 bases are TGTGCCACCAGCCCACAGGGGCCCGGGGGCTACACCTTC.

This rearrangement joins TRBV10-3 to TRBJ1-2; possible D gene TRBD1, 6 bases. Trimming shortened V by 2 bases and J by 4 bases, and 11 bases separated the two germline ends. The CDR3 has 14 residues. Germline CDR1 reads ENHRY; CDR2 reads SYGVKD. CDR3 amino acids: CAISEGGRAYGYTF. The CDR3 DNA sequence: TGTGCCATCAGTGAGGGGGGCAGGGCCTATGGCTACACCTTC.